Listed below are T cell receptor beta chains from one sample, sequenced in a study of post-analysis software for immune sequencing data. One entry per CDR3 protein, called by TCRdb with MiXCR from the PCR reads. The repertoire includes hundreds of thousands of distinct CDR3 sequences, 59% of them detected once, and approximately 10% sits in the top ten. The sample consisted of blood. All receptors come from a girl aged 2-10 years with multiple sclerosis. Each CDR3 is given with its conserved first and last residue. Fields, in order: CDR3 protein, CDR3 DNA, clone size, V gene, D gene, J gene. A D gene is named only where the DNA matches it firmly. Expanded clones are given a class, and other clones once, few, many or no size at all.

CASSLPRLAETQYF | TGTGCCAGCAGCCTCCCCCGGCTAGCTGAGACCCAGTACTTC | - | TRBV5-5 | - | TRBJ2-5
CASSTLLAGGQYEQYF | TGTGCCAGCAGTACACTACTAGCGGGAGGGCAATACGAGCAGTACTTC | - | TRBV6-2/TRBV6-3 | TRBD2 | TRBJ2-7
CASRRGQGNGYTF | TGTGCCAGCAGACGGGGACAGGGAAATGGCTACACCTTC | once | TRBV2 | TRBD1 | TRBJ1-2
CASSRTTGTGGLNTQYF | TGTGCCAGCAGCCGCACCACCGGGACAGGGGGCTTAAATACGCAGTATTTT | - | TRBV7-9 | TRBD1 | TRBJ2-3
CSARGGDEQYF | TGCAGCGCGAGAGGGGGCGACGAGCAGTACTTC | - | TRBV29-1 | TRBD1 | TRBJ2-7
CASSTKDTQYF | TGTGCCAGCAGTACCAAAGATACGCAGTATTTT | many | TRBV12-3/TRBV12-4 | - | TRBJ2-3
CASSQLAGVYNEQFF | TGTGCCAGCAGCCAGTTAGCGGGAGTCTACAATGAGCAGTTCTTC | - | TRBV14 | TRBD2 | TRBJ2-1
CASSSGGRVAKNIQYF | TGTGCCAGCAGTTCAGGGGGTCGCGTAGCCAAAAACATTCAGTACTTC | - | TRBV12-3/TRBV12-4 | TRBD1 | TRBJ2-4
CASSGEGLWNEQFF | TGTGCCAGCAGCGGAGAAGGTCTGTGGAATGAGCAGTTCTTC | - | TRBV9 | - | TRBJ2-1
CASSLGAASNEKLFF | TGTGCCAGCAGCTTGGGGGCAGCATCAAATGAAAAACTGTTTTTT | - | TRBV5-4 | - | TRBJ1-4
CASSLVGGGFREQFF | TGTGCCAGCAGCTTAGTAGGGGGGGGGTTTCGAGAGCAGTTCTTC | few | TRBV7-2 | - | TRBJ2-1
CASSFGTGACYEQYF | TGTGCCAGCAGCTTTGGGACAGGCGCCTGCTACGAGCAGTACTTC | - | TRBV9 | TRBD1 | TRBJ2-7
CASSFKGAVNTQYF | TGTGCCAGCAGCTTTAAAGGAGCGGTGAATACGCAGTATTTT | few | TRBV7-2 | - | TRBJ2-3
CASSQVGEFTGYTF | TGCGCCAGCAGCCAAGTGGGCGAGTTTACTGGCTACACCTTC | few | TRBV4-1 | - | TRBJ1-2
CSARGAGVAYEQYF | TGCAGTGCTAGAGGAGCGGGCGTGGCCTACGAGCAGTACTTC | - | TRBV20-1 | - | TRBJ2-7
CSVEDWRAQETQYF | TGCAGCGTTGAAGATTGGCGGGCCCAAGAGACCCAGTACTTC | - | TRBV29-1 | - | TRBJ2-5
CASSLAFSGRVGEQFF | TGTGCCAGCAGCTTAGCGTTTAGCGGGAGGGTTGGTGAGCAGTTCTTC | few | TRBV7-2 | TRBD2 | TRBJ2-1
CASGLMGQVYNEQFF | TGTGCCAGCGGGTTGATGGGACAGGTATACAATGAGCAGTTCTTC | - | TRBV7-9 | TRBD1 | TRBJ2-1
CAIRGDGGYGYTF | TGTGCCATCAGGGGGGACGGAGGCTATGGCTACACCTTC | - | TRBV10-3 | - | TRBJ1-2
CASSPDRRNQPQHF | TGTGCCAGCAGCCCAGACAGACGCAATCAGCCCCAGCATTTT | - | TRBV2 | - | TRBJ1-5
CASSFREDYPYNEQFF | TGTGCCAGCAGTTTTAGAGAGGACTACCCCTACAATGAGCAGTTCTTC | - | TRBV12-3/TRBV12-4 | - | TRBJ2-1
CASTSLRGLDQETQYF | TGCGCCAGCACCTCCCTAAGGGGTTTGGACCAAGAGACCCAGTACTTC | few | TRBV10-2 | - | TRBJ2-5
CSARVLGARESTDTQYF | TGCAGTGCTAGAGTATTGGGGGCTAGGGAGAGCACTGATACGCAGTATTTT | - | TRBV20-1 | - | TRBJ2-3
CSVDSLYNAEAFF | TGCAGCGTAGACAGTTTATACAACGCTGAAGCTTTCTTT | - | TRBV29-1 | - | TRBJ1-1
CASSLGGGPKNTQYF | TGTGCCAGCAGCTTAGGCGGGGGGCCTAAGAATACGCAGTATTTT | - | TRBV7-9 | TRBD2 | TRBJ2-3
CASSPDVLGIGLYGYTF | TGTGCCAGCAGTCCCGACGTTCTTGGGATTGGCCTCTATGGCTACACCTTC | - | TRBV6-2/TRBV6-3 | - | TRBJ1-2
CASSQDNRPYGYTF | TGTGCCAGCAGCCAAGATAACAGACCCTATGGCTACACCTTC | few | TRBV3-1 | - | TRBJ1-2
CASSLATAHNEQFF | TGTGCCAGCAGCTTAGCGACGGCCCACAATGAGCAGTTCTTC | - | TRBV7-6 | - | TRBJ2-1
CSALHENTAEQYF | TGCAGTGCTCTCCATGAAAACACAGCCGAGCAGTACTTC | - | TRBV20-1 | - | TRBJ2-7
CASSLTPDGSYNEQFF | TGTGCCAGCAGCTTGACACCGGACGGCTCCTACAATGAGCAGTTCTTC | - | TRBV7-3 | - | TRBJ2-1
CAWRYPGASYNEQFF | TGTGCCTGGAGGTACCCCGGGGCCTCCTACAATGAGCAGTTCTTC | - | TRBV30 | - | TRBJ2-1
CASSRTTTLGTDTQYF | TGCGCCAGCAGCCGTACGACTACCTTGGGCACAGATACGCAGTATTTT | - | TRBV5-1 | - | TRBJ2-3
CASSQERGGPQETQYF | TGCGCCAGCAGCCAAGAGAGGGGGGGTCCGCAAGAGACCCAGTACTTC | - | TRBV4-3 | - | TRBJ2-5
CASSLGSSFYEQYF | TGTGCCAGCAGTTTGGGGAGTTCCTTCTACGAGCAGTACTTC | - | TRBV12-3/TRBV12-4 | - | TRBJ2-7
CAINHLVLTSGGYNEQFF | TGTGCCATCAACCACCTGGTCCTGACTAGCGGGGGTTACAATGAGCAGTTCTTC | - | TRBV10-3 | TRBD2 | TRBJ2-1
CASSPQGSYGYTF | TGTGCCAGCAGTCCTCAGGGAAGCTATGGCTACACCTTC | few | TRBV12-3/TRBV12-4 | - | TRBJ1-2
CASSSPLAGAGDTQYF | TGTGCCAGCAGCTCTCCCCTAGCGGGCGCTGGGGATACGCAGTATTTT | - | TRBV7-8 | TRBD2 | TRBJ2-3
CASRGTDSYNEQFF | TGTGCCAGCAGGGGGACGGACTCCTACAATGAGCAGTTCTTC | - | TRBV2 | - | TRBJ2-1